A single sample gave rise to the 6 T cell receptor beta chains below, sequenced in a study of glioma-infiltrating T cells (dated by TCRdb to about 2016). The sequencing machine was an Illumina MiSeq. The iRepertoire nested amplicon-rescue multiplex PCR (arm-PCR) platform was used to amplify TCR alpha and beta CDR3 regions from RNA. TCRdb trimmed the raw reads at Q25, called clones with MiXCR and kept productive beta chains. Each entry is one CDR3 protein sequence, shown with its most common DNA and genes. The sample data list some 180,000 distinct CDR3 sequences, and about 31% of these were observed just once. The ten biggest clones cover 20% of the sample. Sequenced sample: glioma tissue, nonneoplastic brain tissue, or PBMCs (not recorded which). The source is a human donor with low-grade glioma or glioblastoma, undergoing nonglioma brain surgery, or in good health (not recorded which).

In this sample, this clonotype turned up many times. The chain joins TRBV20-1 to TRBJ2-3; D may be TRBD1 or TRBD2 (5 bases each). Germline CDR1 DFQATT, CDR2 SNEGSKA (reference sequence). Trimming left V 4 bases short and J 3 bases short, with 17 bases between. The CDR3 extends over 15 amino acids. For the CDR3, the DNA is TGCAGTGCTAACCGGGACCAAAGAGCGACAGATACGCAGTATTTT. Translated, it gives CSANRDQRATDTQYF.

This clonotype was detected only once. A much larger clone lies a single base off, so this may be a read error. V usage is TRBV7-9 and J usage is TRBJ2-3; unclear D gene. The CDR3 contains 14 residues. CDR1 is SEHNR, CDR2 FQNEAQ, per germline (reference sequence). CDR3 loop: CASSLTDITDRQYF. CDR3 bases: TGTGCCAGCAGCTTGACCGATATCACAGATAGGCAGTATTTT.

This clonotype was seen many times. CDR3 amino acids: CATSSTQGGAETQYF. CDR3 in DNA: TGTGCCACCAGTTCGACCCAGGGGGGGGCGGAGACCCAGTACTTC. The chain has TRBV24-1 and TRBJ2-5; either TRBD1 or TRBD2 may supply D (7 bases each). The CDR3 has 15 residues. Germline values: CDR1 KGHDR, CDR2 SFDVKD. The V gene lost 6 bases and the J gene lost 5 bases, with 18 bases spanning the gap.

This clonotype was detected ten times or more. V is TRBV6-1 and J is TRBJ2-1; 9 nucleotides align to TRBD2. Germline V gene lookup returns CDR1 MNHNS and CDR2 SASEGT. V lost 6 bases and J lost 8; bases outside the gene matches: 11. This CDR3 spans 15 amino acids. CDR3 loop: CASSSGTSLGDEQFF. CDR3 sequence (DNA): TGTGCCAGCAGCTCCGGGACTAGCCTCGGAGATGAGCAGTTCTTC.

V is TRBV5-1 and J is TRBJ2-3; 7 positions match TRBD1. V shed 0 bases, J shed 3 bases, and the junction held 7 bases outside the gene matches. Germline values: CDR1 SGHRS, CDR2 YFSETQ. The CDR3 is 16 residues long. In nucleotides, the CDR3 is TGCGCCAGCAGCTTGGCCCCCGCGACAGGGACAGATACGCAGTATTTT. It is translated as CASSLAPATGTDTQYF.

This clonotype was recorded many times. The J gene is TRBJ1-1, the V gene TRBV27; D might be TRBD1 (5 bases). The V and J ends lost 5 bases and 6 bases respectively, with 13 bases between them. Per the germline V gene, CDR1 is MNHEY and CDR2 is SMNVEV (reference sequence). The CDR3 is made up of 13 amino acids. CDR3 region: CASSPVGESEAFF. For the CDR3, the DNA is TGTGCCAGCAGTCCGGTGGGGGAGTCTGAAGCTTTCTTT.